This TCR beta chain was identified during a study of PD-L1 blockade in urothelial cancer (dated by TCRdb to between 2016 and 2019). General notes on the study: All patients started therapy in about 2014 and received atezolizumab 1,200 mg intravenously every 3 weeks. About 85% of the 29 patients were males with bladder-origin urothelial cancer, and about 65% of the roughly 29 reported a prior smoking history. An ECOG performance status of 0 or 1 was recorded for the patients, and 0 to 3 prior chemotherapy regimens had been received by the patients. Blood samples were analyzed at 3 weeks after treatment start (second dose) and at 6 weeks after treatment start. Blood samples yielded a median of around 150,000 T cells and tens of thousands of unique TCRs, with median clonality 0.080. Somatic, immune and clinical correlates of response to PD-L1 blockade with atezolizumab in urothelial cancer were the focus of an exploratory multi-omic analysis. Pretreatment tumor samples, along with matched peripheral blood collected serially before and after atezolizumab treatment, underwent TCR sequencing. Durable clinical benefit meant progression-free survival longer than 6 months, and TCR features were also tested against progression-free and overall survival. In the same patients, pretreatment tumors underwent whole exome sequencing and RNA sequencing in addition to TCR sequencing. Nine patients achieved durable clinical benefit and 20 did not. Pretreatment blood TCR-seq was available for about 30 patients, at least one posttreatment blood collection was obtained for roughly 24 patients, and tumor TCR-seq was available for roughly 24 patients. What the work shows at the level of the full study, not this receptor alone: Greater expansion of tumor-associated TCR clones in peripheral blood 3 weeks after the start of treatment was observed in patients with durable benefit (n of about 20, p = 0.022). A pretreatment peripheral blood TCR clonality below the median was linked to improved progression-free and overall survival. Because the sample size was small (n of about 27) and many of the analyses were exploratory, the results are meant to be hypothesis-generating.

To estimate absolute template abundance from read counts, synthetic TCR analog templates were spiked into each PCR. The immunoSEQ assay was used to amplify TCRbeta CDR3 regions from genomic DNA with bias-controlled V and J gene primers. Rearranged TCRbeta segments were sequenced at approximately 20X coverage. As for the authors' bioinformatics: Sequencing errors were corrected by clustering and CDR3s were annotated against IMGT to assign V, D and J genes. Only productive TCRbeta rearrangements were used in downstream analyses, excluding out-of-frame or stop-codon sequences. To compute clonality, Shannon entropy was normalized by the log of the number of unique productive sequences and then subtracted from one. Clones differing between time points or between blood and tumor were identified by Fisher's exact test with Benjamini-Hochberg correction at adjusted p below 0.01. The source is immuneACCESS, and TCRdb retained only in-frame sequences with V and J called. Part of the clones is not carried over; for the studies checked, unresolved V genes explain less than half of this, and the remainder is unexplained. V and J calls and clone size are as listed in that table; D and trimming were resolved from the DNA. This sample holds 70,000 or so clones; 84% were observed only once. 4% to 6% of the sample is held by the ten biggest clonotypes.

The cohort comprised 25 to 30 patients with locally advanced or metastatic urothelial carcinoma treated at Memorial Sloan Kettering on a trial protocol. Peripheral blood mononuclear cells were collected from each patient pretreatment and during treatment, giving between 1 and 8 total time points per patient. The Qiagen DNeasy Blood extraction kit was used to purify genomic DNA from total PBMCs and from tumor samples. PBMCs were collected pretreatment and during treatment and were isolated and stored as previously described. This clone appeared a single time. The clone's antigen remains unknown. No base-level quality is on record; no much larger clone is a single base apart. From a lookup of the germline V gene, CDR1 and CDR2 are MDHEN and SYDVKM. Spanning cysteine to phenylalanine, the CDR3 consists of 16 amino acids. CDR3 DNA only is kept here, 48 bases in frame from base 1. V is shortened by 5 bases, J by 4 bases, and the region joining them spans 20 bases.

The sequences come from PBMCs, collected around atezolizumab (anti-PD-L1) treatment. The sequence links TRBV28 to TRBJ1-1; a weak D assignment points to TRBD1 (6 bases agree). This TCR came from a man in his 70s with urothelial cancer. The CDR3: CASSPRWGQGGTEAFF. DNA sequence: TGTGCCAGCAGTCCCAGGTGGGGGCAGGGCGGCACTGAAGCTTTCTTT. With the rest looked up from the reference TRBV28 and TRBJ1-1 genes rather than sequenced, the full variable domain is DVKVTQSSRYLVKRTGEKVFLECVQDMDHENMFWYRQDPGLGLRLIYFSYDVKMKEKGDIPEGYSVSREKKERFSLILESASTNQTSMYLCASSPRWGQGGTEAFFGQGTRLTVV.